The 7 T cell receptor beta chains in this list originate from one sample, sequenced in a study of blood T cell repertoires in COVID-19. Clones were read by immunoSEQ multiplex PCR, and TCRdb kept only the in-frame ones, dropping some. This table holds roughly 13,000 clones, 83% found once. The sequenced sample was peripheral blood. These receptors all stem from a man in his forties with active or convalescent COVID-19.

V usage is TRBV6-5 and J usage is TRBJ2-1, with 11 nucleotides matching TRBD2. This CDR3 has 15 residues. V lost 6 bases to trimming and J lost 8 bases; unmatched junction nucleotides: 9. CDR1 is MNHEY and CDR2 is SVGAGI in the germline V gene. DNA for the CDR3: TGTGCCAGCAGCATGGTGGGACTAGCGGTCGATGAGCAGTTCTTC. Its translation is CASSMVGLAVDEQFF.

This clone has a handful of counts. This sequence joins TRBV6-5 and TRBJ2-6; a possible D gene is TRBD1 (5 bases). The germline V gene has CDR1 MNHEY and CDR2 SVGAGI. V dropped 3 bases and J dropped 3 bases, with 12 bases sitting between them. The CDR3 is 16 amino acids. CDR3 nucleotides: TGTGCCAGCAGTTATTCGGTCAGGGATGGGGCCAACGTCCTGACTTTC. Its translation is CASSYSVRDGANVLTF.

The genes are TRBV6-5 and TRBJ2-2; 12 bases fit TRBD1. This CDR3 comprises 15 residues. The trim removed 7 bases at V and 4 bases at J, leaving 4 bases unmatched. From germline, CDR1 is MNHEY and CDR2 SVGAGI. This chain's CDR3 is CASTTGQGATGELFF. The CDR3 bases are TGTGCCAGCACTACGGGACAGGGGGCCACCGGGGAGCTGTTTTTT.

This clone was seen a handful of times. This chain links TRBV3-1 (or the pseudogene TRBV3-2) with TRBJ1-2; D gene ambiguous. Germline values: CDR1 LGHDT, CDR2 YNNKEL (reference sequence). V lost 4 bases to trimming and J lost 5 bases, with 8 bases between them. This CDR3 contains 12 residues. The CDR3 DNA reads TGTGCCAGCAGCCCCGCCGGGTATGGCTACACCTTC. Its translation: CASSPAGYGYTF.

The chain employs TRBV11-2 and TRBJ2-3; D is possibly TRBD2 (7 bases). This CDR3 region has 15 residues. Germline V gene data show CDR1 as SGHAT and CDR2 as FQNNGV. Trimming pared 2 bases from V and 2 bases from J, leaving 11 bases between. CDR3 region: CASSLLAGATDTQYF. The CDR3 DNA reads TGTGCCAGCAGCTTATTGGCGGGGGCCACAGATACGCAGTATTTT.

The chain's CDR3 is CASSPSGGPDQYF. CDR3 coding DNA: TGTGCCAGCAGTCCTAGCGGGGGGCCGGACCAGTATTTT. This chain links TRBV6-5 with TRBJ2-3; 11 nucleotides align to TRBD2. Germline CDR1 and CDR2: MNHEY and SVGAGI. With V trimmed by 5 bases and J by 12 bases, 7 bases remained unmatched. This CDR3 is built from 13 residues.

This chain links TRBV5-1 with TRBJ2-3; possible D gene TRBD1, 6 bases. This CDR3 is 16 amino acids long. Trimming left V 4 bases short and J 3 bases short, with 18 bases between. The V gene's germline CDR1 is SGHRS and CDR2 YFSETQ. In DNA form, the CDR3 reads TGCGCCAGCAGCCAGTCGTCAGGGGTGGCAACAGATACGCAGTATTTT. Protein: CASSQSSGVATDTQYF.